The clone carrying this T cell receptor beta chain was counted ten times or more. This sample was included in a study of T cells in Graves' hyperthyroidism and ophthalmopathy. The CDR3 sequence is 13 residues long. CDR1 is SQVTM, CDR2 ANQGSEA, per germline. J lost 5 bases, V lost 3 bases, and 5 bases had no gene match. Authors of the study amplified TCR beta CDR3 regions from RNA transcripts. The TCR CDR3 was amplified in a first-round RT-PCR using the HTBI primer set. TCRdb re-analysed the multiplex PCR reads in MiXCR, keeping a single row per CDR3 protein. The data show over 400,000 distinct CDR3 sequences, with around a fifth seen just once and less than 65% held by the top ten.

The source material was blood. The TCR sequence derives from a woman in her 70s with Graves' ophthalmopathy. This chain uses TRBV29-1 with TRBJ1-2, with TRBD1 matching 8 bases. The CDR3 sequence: CSVDQTGEYGYTF. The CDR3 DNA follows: TGCAGCGTTGATCAGACAGGGGAGTATGGCTACACCTTC.